Presented here are 7 T cell receptor beta chains from one specimen sequenced in a study of cytomegalovirus exposure and HLA in healthy donors. Profiling relied on immunoSEQ multiplex PCR, and the TCRdb table lists in-frame clones only, not all of them. In the table there are 220,000 or so clones, approximately 83% of which are singletons. Sequencing input: PBMCs. The receptors were sampled from a woman between 25 and 40 years old in good health and CMV-seropositive.

The J gene is TRBJ1-1, the V gene TRBV28; 8 nucleotides line up with TRBD1. Unmatched junction bases numbered 1, after V lost 3 bases and J lost 1 base. The CDR3 is made up of 14 amino acids. Per the germline V gene, CDR1 is MDHEN and CDR2 is SYDVKM. CDR3 sequence (DNA): TGTGCCAGCAGTTTCGGGACAGGGAACACTGAAGCTTTCTTT. As protein: CASSFGTGNTEAFF.

The sample holds one count of this clone. The chain couples TRBV10-3 to TRBJ1-1; weak D call: TRBD1 (6 bases). CDR1 is ENHRY, CDR2 SYGVKD, per germline. V dropped 5 bases and J dropped 1 base, with 11 bases sitting between them. The CDR3 spans 14 residues. The CDR3 is CAISLQGQNTEAFF. DNA for the CDR3: TGTGCCATCAGTTTACAGGGCCAGAACACTGAAGCTTTCTTT.

The rearrangement uses TRBV9 and TRBJ1-1, with D perhaps TRBD1 (5 bases). V was clipped by 4 bases and J by 4 bases, with 11 bases between them. Germline CDR1 reads SGDLS; CDR2 reads YYNGEE. The CDR3 totals 13 residues. The CDR3 here is CASSPRGGTEAFF. DNA of the CDR3: TGTGCCAGCAGCCCCCGGGGGGGCACTGAAGCTTTCTTT.

This CDR3 is CASSAGEGGQYF. In DNA form, the CDR3 reads TGTGCCAGCAGTGCTGGAGAGGGCGGTCAGTACTTC. V and J are TRBV2 and TRBJ2-7; a weak D match, TRBD2 (5 bases). The length of the CDR3 is 12 residues. V was shortened by 4 bases and J by 10 bases, with 14 bases between the two germline ends. The germline V gene encodes CDR1 SNHLY and CDR2 FYNNEI. Full variable domain (outside the CDR3, taken from reference TRBV2 and TRBJ2-7): EPEVTQTPSHQVTQMGQEVILRCVPISNHLYFYWYRQILGQKVEFLVSFYNNEISEKSEIFDDQFSVERPDGSNFTLKIRSTKLEDSAMYFCASSAGEGGQYFGPGTRLTVT.

The V call is TRBV6-6, the J call TRBJ2-7, with TRBD1 matching over 9 bases. The V and J ends lost 6 bases and 6 bases, in that order; junction bases with no gene match: 15. This CDR3 has 16 amino acids. Germline V gene sequence: CDR1 MNHNY, CDR2 SVGAGI (reference sequence). The CDR3 nucleotides are TGTGCCAGCAGAAAAACCGGGACAGGGTATTGGGGCGAGCAGTACTTC. Its translation is CASRKTGTGYWGEQYF.

CDR3 in amino acids: CAWSRNSGNTIYF. The DNA of the CDR3 is TGTGCCTGGAGTAGAAACTCTGGAAACACCATATATTTT. The chain carries TRBV30 and TRBJ1-3; D not certain. Germline CDR1 reads GTSNPN; CDR2 reads SVGIG (reference sequence). The V and J ends lost 2 bases and 0 bases respectively, with 5 bases between them. The CDR3 contains 13 residues.

The CDR3 coding sequence is TGCAGTGCTACAGAGCTTAATGAGCAGTTCTTC. It is translated as CSATELNEQFF. The rearrangement joins TRBV20-1 to TRBJ2-1; D ambiguous. This CDR3 is 11 amino acids long. Germline CDR1 is DFQATT and CDR2 is SNEGSKA (reference sequence). V dropped 4 bases and J dropped 7 bases, with 8 bases sitting between them.